This T cell receptor (beta chain) came from a study of blood T cell repertoires in COVID-19. Across the study: Italy, Spain and the United States were the sources of the convalescent and acute COVID-19 samples. The cDNA or gDNA used as material had been derived from T cells, B-cell-depleted T cells, or PBMCs.

Authors' analysis steps: Reference gene primer amplification gave estimated nucleated cell counts. Only in-frame clones appear in the TCRdb table, and some are missing; sequencing was by immunoSEQ multiplex PCR. From that table come the V and J calls and clone size; the DNA was used to work out D and trimming. The data contain approximately 170,000 clones, 80% to 90% of them singletons. This CDR3 is 15 amino acids long. Germline trimming cut 0 bases from V and 5 bases from J; bases unmatched to any gene: 1. Looked up from germline, CDR1 is KGHSH and CDR2 is LQKENI. The V gene is TRBV18, the J gene TRBJ2-2; 9 bases are a match to TRBD1. The material sequenced was peripheral blood. This sequence was found in a man aged 40-49 years who had recovered from COVID-19. The CDR3 DNA reads TGTGCCAGCTCACCACCCGGGACAGGGACCGGGGAGCTGTTTTTT. It translates to CASSPPGTGTGELFF.